This T cell receptor beta chain appears in the sequencing data of a study of cytomegalovirus exposure and HLA in healthy donors (dated by TCRdb to between 2016 and 2019). Background for the entire study: According to a later analysis, one platform produced both the 100 to 150 validation repertoires and the 670 or so repertoires of the first cohort. The study combined high-throughput TCR immunosequencing, statistical association of individual TCRs with disease status, and machine learning to predict cytomegalovirus infection status. The study was designed to test whether signatures of past pathogen exposure could be identified by cataloging public T cell receptors. In addition to the first cohort of roughly 670 subjects, a separate validation cohort of over 90 different subjects was used.

The library was made by the immunoSEQ multiplex PCR assay. In the source study's methods: A statistical classification framework was developed to diagnose cytomegalovirus status using the catalog of TCR beta chain sequences. Here the immuneACCESS table is served through TCRdb, limited to in-frame sequences with V and J called. Missing clones are a known gap in these copies; in checked studies unresolved V genes cover under half, and the rest lacks a known reason. The V and J calls and the clone size are those of that table, but D and trimming were determined from the DNA. The sample table holds about 150,000 clones, of which approximately 90% were seen once. The leading ten clones occupy about 0.65% of the sample. CDR1 and CDR2 are drawn from the germline V gene (reference sequence): LNHNV, YYDKDF. Trimming removed 0 bases from V and 2 bases from J, leaving 5 bases between the germline ends. The CDR3 holds 15 amino acids from the cysteine to the phenylalanine. The read is trimmed to its CDR3 DNA, 45 bases read in frame from base 1.

On this clone: Its antigen is currently not known. No clone much larger than this one lies a single base away; base qualities are absent.

The study at large found these results: A few of the identified cytomegalovirus-associated TCR beta chains were confirmed in vitro to be specific for cytomegalovirus antigens. It was suggested by the authors that the approach could potentially be generalized to other disease states and immunological phenotypes. Most TCR sequences were observed very rarely across donors, whereas some public TCRs were present in many individuals. Subsequent analysis determined that TCRs grouped into clusters in the first cohort also showed a tendency toward co-occurrence across the 120 or so validation repertoires, and approximately 94% of cluster scores exceeded 0. The study listed 164 TCR beta chains as associated with cytomegalovirus. The classifier was reported to diagnose cytomegalovirus status with high specificity and sensitivity in both the original and validation cohorts. A later analysis had no HLA typing for the validation cohort, so co-occurrence there was scored across all 130 or so repertoires.

The donors were included in the validation cohort of approximately 130 subjects, a group kept apart from the approximately 670-subject first cohort. Sequences were obtained from PBMCs. The rearranged segments are TRBV15 and TRBJ2-6; the D gene is perhaps TRBD1, from 5 matching bases. The receptor comes from a man in his late teens or twenties in good health and CMV-seronegative. The CDR3 loop reads CATSRDRAGANVLTF. The nucleotide sequence reads as follows: TGTGCCACCAGCAGAGACAGGGCTGGGGCCAACGTCCTGACTTTC. With all but the CDR3 taken from the reference TRBV15 and TRBJ2-6 genes, the full variable domain is: DAMVIQNPRYQVTQFGKPVTLSCSQTLNHNVMYWYQQKSSQAPKLLFHYYDKDFNNEADTPDNFQSRRPNTSFCFLDIRSPGLGDTAMYLCATSRDRAGANVLTFGAGSRLTVL.